This T cell receptor (beta chain) emerged from a study of blood T cell repertoires in COVID-19. Sequencing used immunoSEQ multiplex PCR; TCRdb keeps in-frame clones, though not all of them. This table has some 330,000 clones, roughly 88% appearing once. The CDR3 extends over 11 amino acids. The V gene's germline CDR1 is MGHDK and CDR2 SYGVNS. V dropped 3 bases and J dropped 11 bases, with 5 bases sitting between them. This chain links TRBV25-1 with TRBJ2-6; D call uncertain. Sample: PBMCs or T cells enriched from blood (not recorded which). The sequence came from a man aged 30-40 years who had recovered from COVID-19. CDR3 DNA: TGTGCCAGCAGTGACCATTACGTCCTGACTTTC. Encoded protein: CASSDHYVLTF.